This TCR beta chain was captured by sequencing in a study of control samples from healthy donors and cancer patients. Sequencing was performed with immunoSEQ multiplex PCR; in TCRdb, only in-frame clones are kept and a portion is missing. Of about 130,000 clones listed, roughly 84% are singletons. The TCR was taken from a man between 45 and 60 years old in good health. Sequences were obtained from blood.

The CDR3 DNA sequence: TGTGCCAGCAGTTTCGCGGGTCTCTATGGCTACACCTTC. Its translation is CASSFAGLYGYTF. This chain uses TRBV28 with TRBJ1-2; D remains unclear. The CDR3 covers 13 residues. The germline V gene encodes CDR1 MDHEN and CDR2 SYDVKM. V was cut by 3 bases and J by 4 bases, with 9 bases left in between.